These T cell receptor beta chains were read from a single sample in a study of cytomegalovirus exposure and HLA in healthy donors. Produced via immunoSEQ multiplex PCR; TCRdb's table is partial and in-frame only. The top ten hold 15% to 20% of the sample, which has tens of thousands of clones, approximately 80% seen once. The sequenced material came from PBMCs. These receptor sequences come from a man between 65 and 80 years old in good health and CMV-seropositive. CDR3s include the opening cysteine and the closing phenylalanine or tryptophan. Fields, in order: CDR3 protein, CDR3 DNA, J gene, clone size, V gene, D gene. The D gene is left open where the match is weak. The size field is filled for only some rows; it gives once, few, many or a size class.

CDR3 protein: CASTAREQGAGEQFF
CDR3 DNA: TGTGCCAGCACCGCCAGGGAACAGGGGGCTGGTGAGCAGTTCTTC
J gene: TRBJ2-1
clone size: .
V gene: TRBV6-1
D gene: TRBD1

CDR3 protein: CASSLDRISTDTQYF
CDR3 DNA: TGTGCCAGCAGTTTAGACAGGATAAGCACAGATACGCAGTATTTT
J gene: TRBJ2-3
clone size: .
V gene: TRBV2
D gene: .

CDR3 protein: CASSQGGGYETQYF
CDR3 DNA: TGCGCCAGCAGCCAAGGAGGGGGATACGAGACCCAGTACTTC
J gene: TRBJ2-5
clone size: .
V gene: TRBV4-1
D gene: .

CDR3 protein: CASSLRGQYTEAFF
CDR3 DNA: TGCGCCAGCAGCTTAAGGGGGCAGTACACTGAAGCTTTCTTT
J gene: TRBJ1-1
clone size: .
V gene: TRBV5-1
D gene: TRBD1

CDR3 protein: CASSEARQINYGYTF
CDR3 DNA: TGTGCCAGCAGTGAAGCCAGACAGATTAACTATGGCTACACCTTC
J gene: TRBJ1-2
clone size: once
V gene: TRBV6-1
D gene: .

CDR3 protein: CASSQPVIHEQFF
CDR3 DNA: TGCGCCAGCAGCCAACCGGTAATCCATGAGCAGTTCTTC
J gene: TRBJ2-1
clone size: .
V gene: TRBV4-1
D gene: .

CDR3 protein: CSGGGSTDTQYF
CDR3 DNA: TGCAGCGGGGGTGGGAGTACAGATACGCAGTATTTT
J gene: TRBJ2-3
clone size: .
V gene: TRBV29-1
D gene: .

CDR3 protein: CASTGVSNTEAFF
CDR3 DNA: TGTGCCAGCACCGGGGTATCGAACACTGAAGCTTTCTTT
J gene: TRBJ1-1
clone size: .
V gene: TRBV2
D gene: .

CDR3 protein: CASSNRGRNGYTF
CDR3 DNA: TGTGCCAGCAGTAACAGGGGGCGTAATGGCTACACCTTC
J gene: TRBJ1-2
clone size: .
V gene: TRBV5-6
D gene: TRBD1

CDR3 protein: CASKSGGGWDIQYF
CDR3 DNA: TGTGCCAGTAAGAGCGGGGGAGGTTGGGACATTCAGTACTTC
J gene: TRBJ2-4
clone size: .
V gene: TRBV19
D gene: TRBD2

CDR3 protein: CASSLGTTYGYTF
CDR3 DNA: TGTGCCAGCAGCTTAGGTACTACCTATGGCTACACCTTC
J gene: TRBJ1-2
clone size: .
V gene: TRBV7-2
D gene: .

CDR3 protein: CASIWRETTHNEQFF
CDR3 DNA: TGTGCCAGCATATGGAGGGAGACAACCCACAATGAGCAGTTCTTC
J gene: TRBJ2-1
clone size: .
V gene: TRBV6-5
D gene: .

CDR3 protein: CASSPGPGRASSGANVLTF
CDR3 DNA: TGTGCCAGCAGCCCAGGCCCGGGCAGGGCCAGCTCTGGGGCCAACGTCCTGACTTTC
J gene: TRBJ2-6
clone size: .
V gene: TRBV27
D gene: .

CDR3 protein: CASSLTGTYEQYF
CDR3 DNA: TGTGCCAGCAGTTTGACAGGGACCTACGAGCAGTACTTC
J gene: TRBJ2-7
clone size: .
V gene: TRBV28
D gene: TRBD1

CDR3 protein: CSGRTIGTQYF
CDR3 DNA: TGCAGCGGTCGGACTATTGGGACCCAGTACTTC
J gene: TRBJ2-5
clone size: .
V gene: TRBV29-1
D gene: .

CDR3 protein: CASSATGAYEQYF
CDR3 DNA: TGTGCCAGCAGCGCGACAGGGGCCTACGAGCAGTACTTC
J gene: TRBJ2-7
clone size: .
V gene: TRBV7-6
D gene: TRBD1

CDR3 protein: CASSYKLAGASYEQYF
CDR3 DNA: TGTGCCAGCAGTTACAAACTAGCGGGAGCCTCCTACGAGCAGTACTTC
J gene: TRBJ2-7
clone size: once
V gene: TRBV6-6
D gene: TRBD2

CDR3 protein: CSSEGEGSYNEQFF
CDR3 DNA: TGCAGCTCAGAGGGTGAGGGATCCTACAATGAGCAGTTCTTC
J gene: TRBJ2-1
clone size: .
V gene: TRBV29-1
D gene: .

CDR3 protein: CASNTGYTGELFF
CDR3 DNA: TGTGCCAGCAATACAGGGTACACCGGGGAGCTGTTTTTT
J gene: TRBJ2-2
clone size: .
V gene: TRBV6-1
D gene: .

CDR3 protein: CASSLVGQGRHTGELFF
CDR3 DNA: TGTGCCAGCAGTTTGGTGGGACAGGGGCGACACACCGGGGAGCTGTTTTTT
J gene: TRBJ2-2
clone size: .
V gene: TRBV28
D gene: TRBD1

CDR3 protein: CASRDSLYGYTF
CDR3 DNA: TGTGCCAGTAGGGACAGCCTCTATGGCTACACCTTC
J gene: TRBJ1-2
clone size: .
V gene: TRBV19
D gene: .

CDR3 protein: CASSYQQGWGTEAFF
CDR3 DNA: TGTGCCAGCAGTTACCAGCAGGGGTGGGGCACTGAAGCTTTCTTT
J gene: TRBJ1-1
clone size: few
V gene: TRBV6-5
D gene: .

CDR3 protein: CASRHRTSGGTDTQYF
CDR3 DNA: TGTGCCAGCAGGCACAGAACTAGCGGGGGCACAGATACGCAGTATTTT
J gene: TRBJ2-3
clone size: .
V gene: TRBV2
D gene: TRBD2

CDR3 protein: CAIGLAGVGEQYF
CDR3 DNA: TGTGCCATCGGACTAGCGGGGGTTGGGGAGCAGTACTTC
J gene: TRBJ2-7
clone size: .
V gene: TRBV10-3
D gene: TRBD2

CDR3 protein: CASSSDRANEKLFF
CDR3 DNA: TGTGCCAGCAGCTCTGACAGGGCCAATGAAAAACTGTTTTTT
J gene: TRBJ1-4
clone size: once
V gene: TRBV7-9
D gene: TRBD1

CDR3 protein: CASSTGTGVNYGYTF
CDR3 DNA: TGTGCCAGCTCAACCGGGACAGGGGTTAACTATGGCTACACCTTC
J gene: TRBJ1-2
clone size: .
V gene: TRBV18
D gene: TRBD1

CDR3 protein: CASSDPWQGSEQFF
CDR3 DNA: TGCGCCAGCAGTGACCCGTGGCAGGGTAGTGAGCAGTTCTTC
J gene: TRBJ2-1
clone size: .
V gene: TRBV10-1
D gene: .

CDR3 protein: CASSQGTGNYGYTF
CDR3 DNA: TGCGCCAGCAGCCAAGGGACAGGGAACTATGGCTACACCTTC
J gene: TRBJ1-2
clone size: .
V gene: TRBV4-3
D gene: TRBD1

CDR3 protein: CASSRTRIVGLSATNEKLFF
CDR3 DNA: TGTGCCAGCAGCCGCACCAGGATTGTTGGATTGAGTGCAACTAATGAAAAACTGTTTTTT
J gene: TRBJ1-4
clone size: .
V gene: TRBV4-2
D gene: .

CDR3 protein: CAISGTSEETQYF
CDR3 DNA: TGTGCCATCAGCGGGACTAGCGAAGAGACCCAGTACTTC
J gene: TRBJ2-5
clone size: .
V gene: TRBV10-3
D gene: TRBD2

CDR3 protein: CASSFGESTDTQYF
CDR3 DNA: TGCGCCAGCAGCTTCGGGGAAAGCACAGATACGCAGTATTTT
J gene: TRBJ2-3
clone size: .
V gene: TRBV5-1
D gene: .

CDR3 protein: CASSYGQGQETQYF
CDR3 DNA: TGCGCCAGCAGTTATGGACAGGGGCAAGAGACCCAGTACTTC
J gene: TRBJ2-5
clone size: .
V gene: TRBV5-1
D gene: TRBD1

CDR3 protein: CASSEPGGGQPQHF
CDR3 DNA: TGTGCCAGCAGTGAACCAGGGGGCGGTCAGCCCCAGCATTTT
J gene: TRBJ1-5
clone size: medium-sized
V gene: TRBV6-1
D gene: TRBD1

CDR3 protein: CASSELSTGELFF
CDR3 DNA: TGTGCCAGCAGTGAGTTGAGCACCGGGGAGCTGTTTTTT
J gene: TRBJ2-2
clone size: few
V gene: TRBV2
D gene: .

CDR3 protein: CASSDDSPRTLHF
CDR3 DNA: TGTGCCAGCAGTGACGACAGCCCTAGGACCCTCCACTTT
J gene: TRBJ1-6
clone size: once
V gene: TRBV6-6
D gene: .

CDR3 protein: CAWSELAGYEQYF
CDR3 DNA: TGTGCCTGGAGCGAACTAGCGGGCTACGAGCAGTACTTC
J gene: TRBJ2-7
clone size: .
V gene: TRBV30
D gene: TRBD2

CDR3 protein: CASSFTERLAGYNEQFF
CDR3 DNA: TGCGCCAGCAGCTTTACCGAAAGACTAGCGGGTTACAATGAGCAGTTCTTC
J gene: TRBJ2-1
clone size: .
V gene: TRBV5-1
D gene: TRBD2

CDR3 protein: CASSLRSGRGFYNEQFF
CDR3 DNA: TGTGCCAGCAGCCTCCGAAGTGGGCGGGGTTTCTACAATGAGCAGTTCTTC
J gene: TRBJ2-1
clone size: .
V gene: TRBV7-2
D gene: .

CDR3 protein: CASSEAWGRTNTEAFF
CDR3 DNA: TGTGCCAGCAGTGAAGCATGGGGCAGAACGAACACTGAAGCTTTCTTT
J gene: TRBJ1-1
clone size: .
V gene: TRBV6-1
D gene: .

CDR3 protein: CASTRFESSNQPQHF
CDR3 DNA: TGTGCCAGTACCCGATTTGAGTCGAGCAATCAGCCCCAGCATTTT
J gene: TRBJ1-5
clone size: .
V gene: TRBV19
D gene: .

CDR3 protein: CASKPGQASYEQYF
CDR3 DNA: TGTGCCAGTAAACCGGGACAGGCATCCTACGAGCAGTACTTC
J gene: TRBJ2-7
clone size: .
V gene: TRBV19
D gene: TRBD1

CDR3 protein: CASSDGSAQETQYF
CDR3 DNA: TGCGCCAGCAGTGATGGGAGCGCCCAAGAGACCCAGTACTTC
J gene: TRBJ2-5
clone size: .
V gene: TRBV10-1
D gene: .

CDR3 protein: CASSVGAGSEQETQYF
CDR3 DNA: TGTGCCAGCAGCGTAGGAGCCGGATCGGAGCAAGAGACCCAGTACTTC
J gene: TRBJ2-5
clone size: .
V gene: TRBV9
D gene: .

CDR3 protein: CASSLDRAIITEAFF
CDR3 DNA: TGTGCCAGCAGCTTGGACAGGGCAATAATCACTGAAGCTTTCTTT
J gene: TRBJ1-1
clone size: .
V gene: TRBV5-4
D gene: .

CDR3 protein: CASSPNAAGGVSEQFF
CDR3 DNA: TGTGCCAGCAGCCCTAACGCAGCGGGAGGGGTAAGTGAGCAGTTCTTC
J gene: TRBJ2-1
clone size: .
V gene: TRBV7-8
D gene: TRBD2

CDR3 protein: CASSDRQGVVETQYF
CDR3 DNA: TGTGCCAGCAGTGACAGACAGGGGGTGGTGGAGACCCAGTACTTC
J gene: TRBJ2-5
clone size: .
V gene: TRBV6-1
D gene: TRBD1

CDR3 protein: CASRGDGDSGNTIYF
CDR3 DNA: TGTGCCAGCAGGGGAGACGGGGACTCTGGAAACACCATATATTTT
J gene: TRBJ1-3
clone size: once
V gene: TRBV7-9
D gene: .

CDR3 protein: CASSPDFTDTQYF
CDR3 DNA: TGTGCCAGCTCACCTGACTTCACAGATACGCAGTATTTT
J gene: TRBJ2-3
clone size: .
V gene: TRBV18
D gene: .